This T cell receptor (beta chain) was sequenced during a study of blood T cell repertoires in COVID-19. V lost 8 bases, J lost 0 bases, and 10 bases lay in between. In germline, CDR1 is MNHEY, CDR2 SVGAGI. The CDR3 has 13 residues. The table came from immunoSEQ multiplex PCR; TCRdb's copy has only in-frame clones and leaves some out. The sample lists some 200,000 clones, 80% to 90% occurring once. The V gene is TRBV6-5, the J gene TRBJ1-1; D is uncertain. This sequence was found in a woman younger than 35 in a cohort exposed to, infected with or recovered from COVID-19 (not recorded which). Material: PBMCs or T cells enriched from blood (not recorded which). Written as DNA, the CDR3 is TGTGCCAGCCTGAGGTCGTTGAACACTGAAGCTTTCTTT. Protein: CASLRSLNTEAFF.